This T cell receptor beta chain emerged from a study of a mutant IDH1 vaccine in newly diagnosed glioma. The wider study: Patients' prior therapy spanned radiotherapy, temozolomide, or both; most underwent both. Regarding the study as a whole: A vaccine-induced immune response developed in roughly 95% of the patients. Variations in leading peripheral T cell clonotypes appeared to have no connection with pseudoprogression.

The time point is: baseline, week 1 (first vaccination visit). Treatment of the sample: pre-vaccination baseline after standard-of-care therapy. Notes on this clone: Its matching antigen is unknown.

The protocol was immunoSEQ multiplex PCR, while the TCRdb copy is restricted to in-frame clones and leaves out a portion. The sample has approximately 100,000 clones, around nine tenths seen once. Sequenced here: PBMCs, sampled from a glioma patient treated with radiotherapy, temozolomide or both. This clonotype was obtained from a woman aged 50 to 60 with glioma.

CDR3 in amino acids: CASSQVPRQVFNEKLFF. The DNA of the CDR3 is TGCGCCAGCAGCCAAGTGCCCCGACAGGTATTTAATGAAAAACTGTTTTTT. The chain uses TRBV4-1 and TRBJ1-4; D is perhaps TRBD1 (6 bases). Germline V gene data show CDR1 as MGHRA and CDR2 as YSYEKL. This CDR3 is built from 17 residues. V was cut by 1 base and J by 4 bases, with 16 bases left in between.